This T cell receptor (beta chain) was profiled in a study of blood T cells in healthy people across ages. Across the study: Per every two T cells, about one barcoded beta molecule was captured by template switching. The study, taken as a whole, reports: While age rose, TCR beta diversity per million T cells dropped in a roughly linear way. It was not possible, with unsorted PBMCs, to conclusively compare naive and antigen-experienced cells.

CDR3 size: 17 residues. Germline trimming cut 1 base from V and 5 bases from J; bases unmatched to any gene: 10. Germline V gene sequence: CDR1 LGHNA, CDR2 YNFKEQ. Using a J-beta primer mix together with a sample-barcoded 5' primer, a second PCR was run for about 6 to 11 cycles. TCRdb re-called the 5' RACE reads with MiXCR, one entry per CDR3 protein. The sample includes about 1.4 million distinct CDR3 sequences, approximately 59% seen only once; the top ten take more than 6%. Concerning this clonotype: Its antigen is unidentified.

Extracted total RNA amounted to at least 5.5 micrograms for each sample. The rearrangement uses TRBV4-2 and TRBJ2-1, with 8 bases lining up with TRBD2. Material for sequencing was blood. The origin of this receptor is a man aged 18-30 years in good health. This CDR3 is CASSQADSGRGHNEQFF. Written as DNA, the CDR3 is TGTGCCAGCAGCCAAGCTGACAGCGGGAGAGGCCACAATGAGCAGTTCTTC.